The 5 T cell receptor beta chains below all came from one sample that was sequenced in a study of response to subunit inactivated influenza vaccine (dated by TCRdb to the late 2010s). Libraries were made using RT-PCR. For sequencing, an Illumina HiSeq 2500 was employed. The public sequencing data were trimmed at Q25 with fastp and processed into clonotypes with MiXCR by TCRdb, which kept only in-frame beta chains. Rows are unified per CDR3 protein, each entry keeping the most common DNA and genes. Across this sample there are about 650,000 distinct CDR3 sequences, with approximately 15% seen only once. The ten largest clonotypes hold around 7.6% of the sample. Here the sequenced sample was PBMCs from blood, taken 14 to 15 days before vaccination. The receptors derive from a man in his fifties or sixties who received an inactivated influenza vaccine. Donor details come from another sample of the same person, matched by shared clones.

CDR3: CASSGPGLAGGNEQFF. The CDR3 DNA reads as TGCGCCAGCAGCGGACCGGGACTAGCGGGGGGGAATGAGCAGTTCTTC. The gene calls are TRBV5-1 and TRBJ2-1, with TRBD2 matching over 16 bases. There are 16 residues in the CDR3. V was clipped by 4 bases and J by 7 bases; unmatched bases: 5. Germline V gene data show CDR1 as SGHRS and CDR2 as YFSETQ. Complete variable domain (other parts from reference TRBV5-1 and TRBJ2-1): KAGVTQTPRYLIKTRGQQVTLSCSPISGHRSVSWYQQTPGQGLQFLFEYFSETQRNKGNFPGRFSGRQFSNSRSEMNVSTLELGDSALYLCASSGPGLAGGNEQFFGPGTRLTVL.

V is TRBV4-2 and J is TRBJ2-7, with D maybe TRBD2 (6 bases). V lost 1 base and J lost 3, with 25 bases in between. From germline, CDR1 is LGHNA and CDR2 YNFKEQ. CDR3 length equals 19 residues. This CDR3 reads CASSQASWREFVESYEQYF. The CDR3 DNA sequence: TGTGCCAGCAGCCAAGCTTCCTGGCGGGAATTCGTCGAGAGCTACGAGCAGTACTTC.

This clonotype was found a few times. This chain connects TRBV20-1 to TRBJ2-7; TRBD1 is a possible D gene (6 bases). This CDR3 has 13 residues. The germline V gene has CDR1 DFQATT and CDR2 SNEGSKA (reference sequence). V dropped 5 bases and J dropped 2 bases, with 13 bases sitting between them. The CDR3 sequence: CSAVDRKAYEQYF. Here the CDR3 DNA reads TGCAGTGCTGTGGACAGAAAAGCCTACGAGCAGTACTTC.

This clonotype appeared a few times. The rearrangement uses TRBV5-5 and TRBJ2-5, with D possibly being TRBD2 (5 bases). The CDR3 has 14 amino acids. Trimming pared 7 bases from V and 1 base from J, leaving 14 bases between. Germline CDR1 and CDR2: SGHKS and YYEKEE (reference sequence). The CDR3 spells CASDPRRGQETQYF. DNA of the CDR3: TGTGCCAGCGACCCTCGACGGGGCCAAGAGACCCAGTACTTC. The whole variable domain, remainder taken from reference TRBV5-5 and TRBJ2-5, is DAGVTQSPTHLIKTRGQQVTLRCSPISGHKSVSWYQQVLGQGPQFIFQYYEKEERGRGNFPDRFSARQFPNYSSELNVNALLLGDSALYLCASDPRRGQETQYFGPGTRLLVL.

This clonotype was found a few times. CDR3 in amino acids: CASSVGTRGRDEQYF. In DNA form, the CDR3 reads TGTGCCAGCAGTGTCGGGACCCGTGGCAGGGACGAGCAGTACTTC. This chain links TRBV6-2 or TRBV6-3 with TRBJ2-7; D assignment may be TRBD1 or TRBD2 (5 bases each). Trimming cost V 5 bases and J 5 bases, with 19 bases left between them. The germline V gene encodes CDR1 MNHEY and CDR2 SVGEGT. There are 15 residues in the CDR3.